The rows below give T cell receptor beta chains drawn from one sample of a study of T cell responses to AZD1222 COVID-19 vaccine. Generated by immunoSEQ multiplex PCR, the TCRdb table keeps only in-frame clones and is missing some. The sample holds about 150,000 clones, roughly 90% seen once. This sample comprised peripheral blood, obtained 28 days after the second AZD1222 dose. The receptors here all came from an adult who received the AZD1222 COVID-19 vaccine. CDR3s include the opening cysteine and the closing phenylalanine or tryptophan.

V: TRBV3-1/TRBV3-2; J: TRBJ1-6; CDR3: CASSQGVDSPLHF
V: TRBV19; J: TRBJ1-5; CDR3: CASSTLEGVWHQPQHF
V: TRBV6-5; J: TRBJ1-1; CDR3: CASSRTENTEAFF
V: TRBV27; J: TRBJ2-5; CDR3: CASSLAGTETQYF
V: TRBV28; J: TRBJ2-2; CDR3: CASSLSLGELFF
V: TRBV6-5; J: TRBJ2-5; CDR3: CASRENDGRETQYF
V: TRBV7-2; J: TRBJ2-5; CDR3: CASSGSGTSQETQYF
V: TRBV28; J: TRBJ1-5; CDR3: CASSWDRGNQPQHF
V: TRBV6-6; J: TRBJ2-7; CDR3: CASSRLGGTLTYEQYF
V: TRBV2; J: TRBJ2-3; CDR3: CAGAGGRTDTQYF
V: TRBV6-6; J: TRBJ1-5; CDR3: CASSYGSYSNQPQHF
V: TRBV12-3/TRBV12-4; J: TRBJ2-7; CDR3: CASSLGQGYEQYF
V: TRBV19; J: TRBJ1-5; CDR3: CASSWGNNNQPQHF
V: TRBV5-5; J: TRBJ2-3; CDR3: CASSLPIQGALDTQYF
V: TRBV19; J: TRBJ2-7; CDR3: CASSISLHSYEQYF
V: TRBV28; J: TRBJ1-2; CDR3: CASSFTPGQGTYGYTF
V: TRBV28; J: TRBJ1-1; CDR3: CASSFSGQGVTEAFF
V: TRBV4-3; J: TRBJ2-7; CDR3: CASSQERASPYEQYF
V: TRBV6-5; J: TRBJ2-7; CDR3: CASREGLTYEQYF
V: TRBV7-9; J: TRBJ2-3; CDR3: CASSLGLQGALYF
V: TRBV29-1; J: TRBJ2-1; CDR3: CSVAGGGTRGPYNEQFF
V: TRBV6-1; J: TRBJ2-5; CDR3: CASSEAARGEETQYF
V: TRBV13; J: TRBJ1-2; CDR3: CASSPRGTYGYTF
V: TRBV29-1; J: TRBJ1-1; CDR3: CSSRDSSTEAFF
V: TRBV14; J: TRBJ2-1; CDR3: CASSQYEVPYNEQFF
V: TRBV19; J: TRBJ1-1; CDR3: CASSFSIRDTEAFF
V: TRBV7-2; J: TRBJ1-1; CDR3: CAIDYVGQPNTEAFF
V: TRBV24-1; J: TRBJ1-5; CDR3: CATSAASGQPQHF
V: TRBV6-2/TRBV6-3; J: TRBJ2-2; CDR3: CASSYHRGLDTGELFF
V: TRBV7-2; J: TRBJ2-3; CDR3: CASSLRREADTQYF
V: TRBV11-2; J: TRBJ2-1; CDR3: CASSSGQGNEQFF
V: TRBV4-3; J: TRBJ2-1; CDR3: CASSQDPRTSGINEQFF
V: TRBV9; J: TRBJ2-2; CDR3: CASSVVSGRAGELFF
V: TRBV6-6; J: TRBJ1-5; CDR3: CASSPGAGTSNQPQHF
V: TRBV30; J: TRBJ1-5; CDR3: CAWSRLGQPQHF
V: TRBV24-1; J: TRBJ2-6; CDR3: CATSVGTGVTNVLTF
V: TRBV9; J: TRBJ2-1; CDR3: CASSPRGTSINEQFF
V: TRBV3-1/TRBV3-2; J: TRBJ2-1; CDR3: CASSDSGGPYNEQFF
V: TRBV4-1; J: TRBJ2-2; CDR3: CASSPLGVGHTGELFF
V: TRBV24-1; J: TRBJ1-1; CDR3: CATSDSGEANTEAFF
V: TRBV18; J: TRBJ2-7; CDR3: CASSGDRGVSSYEQYF
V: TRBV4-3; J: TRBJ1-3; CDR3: CASSQEAPGGEGNTIYF
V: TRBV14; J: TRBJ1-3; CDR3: CASSELSGNTIYF
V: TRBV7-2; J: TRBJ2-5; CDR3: CASSLQREVYETQYF
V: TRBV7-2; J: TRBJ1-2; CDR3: CASSFPGPLPNGYTF
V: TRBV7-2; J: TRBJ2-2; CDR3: CASSLAWGGNTGELFF
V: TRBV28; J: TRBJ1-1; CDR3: CASSWGSLAFF
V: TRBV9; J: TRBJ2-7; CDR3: CASSVEGGNIPSEQYF
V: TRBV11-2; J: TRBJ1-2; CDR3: CASSLVGGGIGYTF
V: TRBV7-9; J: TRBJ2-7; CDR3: CASSLDRASTNF
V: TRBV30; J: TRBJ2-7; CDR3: CAWSVPESEQYF